The sequence of this TCR beta chain was determined in a study of OX40 agonist ivuxolimab in advanced cancers. Turning to the study itself: Patients' therapy was ivuxolimab, an antibody that acts as an agonist of OX40 (CD134). The study enrolled dose-escalation patients with hepatocellular carcinoma, melanoma, renal cell or head and neck cancer. Prior checkpoint blockade (anti-PD-1, anti-PD-L1 or anti-CTLA-4) was permitted; roughly 40% had it. Points from the study as a whole: Clonal expansion from baseline to week 6 occurred in both CD4+ and CD8+ T cells.

CDR3 size: 14 residues. Germline V gene lookup returns CDR1 MDHEN and CDR2 SYDVKM. With V trimmed by 6 bases and J by 2 bases, 6 bases remained unmatched. Comments on this clone: Its antigen remains unidentified.

Sequencing used immunoSEQ multiplex PCR; TCRdb keeps in-frame clones, though not all of them. The table shows fewer than 80,000 clones, with roughly 90% occurring only once. The genes are TRBV28 and TRBJ2-7; TRBD1 matches 8 bases. The sequences come from CD4+ or CD8+ T cells sorted from blood, collected in a trial of the OX40 agonist ivuxolimab. The sequence derives from an adult with an advanced solid tumor such as melanoma, head and neck, liver or kidney cancer. CDR3 in amino acids: CASRTGGLTYEQYF. DNA for the CDR3: TGTGCCAGCAGAACAGGGGGTTTAACCTACGAGCAGTACTTC.